Listed here are 14 T cell receptor beta chains from one sample, sequenced in a study of cytomegalovirus exposure and HLA in healthy donors. The PCR contained 60 Vbeta and 13 Jbeta primers. The data were produced by immunoSEQ multiplex PCR, yet TCRdb's version contains in-frame clones alone and is incomplete. This sample has around 95,000 clones, with about four fifths found just once. Material: PBMCs. These receptors all stem from a man aged 30 to 39 in good health and CMV-seropositive.

The chain recombines TRBV2 with TRBJ2-7; 8 nucleotides agree with TRBD2. V shed 8 bases and J 4 bases; nucleotides not matched to a gene: 7. CDR1 is SNHLY and CDR2 is FYNNEI in the germline V gene. The CDR3 sequence is 13 residues long. CDR3 sequence (DNA): TGTGCCAGCGAAGGGCTAGCGGGTTACGAGCAGTACTTC. Its translation is CASEGLAGYEQYF.

About this clone itself: Its ends do not fully match the called genes, so a read error is possible. V is TRBV27 and J is TRBJ2-2, with 9 bases aligning to TRBD1. The CDR3 runs to 15 residues. CDR1 is MNHEY, CDR2 SMNVEV, per germline (reference sequence). The CDR3 sequence: CASSFGTGWAGELVF. CDR3 nucleotides: TGTGCCAGCAGTTTTGGGACAGGGTGGGCCGGGGAGCTGGTTTTT.

V and J are TRBV7-6 and TRBJ2-2; D call uncertain. The ends were cut back, 0 bases at V and 5 bases at J, with 7 bases in the middle. CDR1 and CDR2 (germline): SGHVS, FNYEAQ. The CDR3 extends over 14 amino acids. CDR3 amino acids: CASSLAPRTGELFF. The CDR3 nucleotides read TGTGCCAGCAGCTTAGCGCCCAGGACCGGGGAGCTGTTTTTT.

This clone was observed a single time. The same CDR3 is also encoded by other DNA sequences in this sample. The V and J genes are TRBV28 and TRBJ2-7, with 8 bases identical to TRBD2. CDR1 is MDHEN, CDR2 SYDVKM, per germline. This CDR3 region has 13 residues. After removal of 2 bases from V and 4 bases from J, the junction contained 1 base not matched to a gene. The chain's CDR3 is CASSLAGGYEQYF. The CDR3 DNA reads as TGTGCCAGCAGTTTAGCGGGAGGTTACGAGCAGTACTTC.

The chain carries TRBV19 and TRBJ1-1; D is unresolved. Germline values: CDR1 LNHDA, CDR2 SQIVND (reference sequence). The CDR3 loop spans 12 amino acids. V was clipped by 6 bases and J by 0 bases, with 5 bases between them. CDR3 protein: CASSQLNTEAFF. CDR3 nucleotides: TGTGCCAGTAGCCAGTTGAACACTGAAGCTTTCTTT. Together with reference TRBV19 and TRBJ1-1, the CDR3 gives the full variable domain: DGGITQSPKYLFRKEGQNVTLSCEQNLNHDAMYWYRQDPGQGLRLIYYSQIVNDFQKGDIAEGYSVSREKKESFPLTVTSAQKNPTAFYLCASSQLNTEAFFGQGTRLTVV.

The chain uses TRBV30 and TRBJ2-5; the match to TRBD2 covers 10 bases. The end of the DNA aligns better with TRBJ2-7, so the J call may be wrong. Germline CDR1 GTSNPN, CDR2 SVGIG (reference sequence). This CDR3 is 19 amino acids long. The CDR3 is CAWSLPGLATIPSSYEQYF. The CDR3 bases are TGTGCCTGGAGTTTACCGGGACTAGCGACAATCCCGAGCTCCTACGAGCAGTACTTC.

The V call is TRBV7-2, the J call TRBJ2-7; perhaps TRBD1 as D (6 bases). The CDR3 runs to 15 residues. Deletions cut 0 bases from V and 4 bases from J, with 13 bases between. Germline V gene lookup returns CDR1 SGHTA and CDR2 FQGNSA. This chain's CDR3 is CASSLAAGTLYEQYF. CDR3 sequence (DNA): TGTGCCAGCAGCTTAGCAGCCGGGACACTTTACGAGCAGTACTTC.

J is TRBJ2-1 and V is TRBV19, with D perhaps TRBD2 (6 bases). V dropped 5 bases and J dropped 5 bases, with 16 bases sitting between them. Germline assignment: CDR1 LNHDA and CDR2 SQIVND (reference sequence). There are 15 residues in the CDR3. CDR3 loop: CASSPGLWTHNEQFF. In DNA form, the CDR3 reads TGTGCCAGTAGTCCGGGACTTTGGACGCACAATGAGCAGTTCTTC. Drawing the rest from reference TRBV19 and TRBJ2-1, the complete variable domain is DGGITQSPKYLFRKEGQNVTLSCEQNLNHDAMYWYRQDPGQGLRLIYYSQIVNDFQKGDIAEGYSVSREKKESFPLTVTSAQKNPTAFYLCASSPGLWTHNEQFFGPGTRLTVL.

The chain joins TRBV29-1 to TRBJ2-1, with TRBD2 identical over 15 bases. Germline V lookup: CDR1 SQVTM, CDR2 ANQGSEA. The V and J ends lost 6 bases and 3 bases, in that order; junction bases with no gene match: 9. This CDR3 comprises 17 residues. This chain's CDR3 is CSVLGLAGGKLYNEQFF. In nucleotides, the CDR3 is TGCAGCGTACTAGGACTAGCGGGAGGGAAACTCTACAATGAGCAGTTCTTC.

This clone has just a few counts. The chain recombines TRBV6-5 with TRBJ1-3, with 12 bases lining up with TRBD1. The CDR3 is made up of 16 amino acids. The V gene's germline CDR1 is MNHEY and CDR2 SVGAGI. J gave up 0 bases and V 4 bases, and 1 base lay outside the gene matches. For the CDR3, the DNA is TGTGCCAGCAGTTTGGGACAGGGGGCCTCTGGAAACACCATATATTTT. It yields the protein CASSLGQGASGNTIYF.

Here the CDR3 DNA reads TGTGCCAGCAGTTTATCGACTGGCATGAAGTACTCCTACAATGAGCAGTTCTTC. Encoded protein: CASSLSTGMKYSYNEQFF. The chain combines TRBV27 with TRBJ2-1; the D is unclear. This CDR3 has 18 amino acids. The V gene lost 0 bases and the J gene lost 0 bases, with 15 bases spanning the gap. Germline lookup yields CDR1 MNHEY and CDR2 SMNVEV (reference sequence).

V gene TRBV2 combines with J gene TRBJ2-7, with D possibly TRBD2 on 5 matching bases. The germline V and J ends were trimmed by 1 base and 6 bases, with 13 bases remaining between them. Germline V lookup: CDR1 SNHLY, CDR2 FYNNEI. The CDR3 runs 14 residues. The CDR3: CASSEVAGGSEQYF. In DNA, the CDR3 is TGTGCCAGCAGTGAAGTGGCAGGAGGTTCCGAGCAGTACTTC.

The rearrangement links TRBV28 to TRBJ2-1; no reliable D call. Trimming left V 2 bases short and J 2 bases short, with 10 bases between. This CDR3 has 15 amino acids. Looked up from germline, CDR1 is MDHEN and CDR2 is SYDVKM. CDR3 in DNA: TGTGCCAGCAGTTTAGTTGGGCGTACCTACAATGAGCAGTTCTTC. Translation: CASSLVGRTYNEQFF.

As concerns this clone: An end of the junction differs from the germline gene, which may be a read error. V is TRBV7-9 and J is TRBJ1-2; D gene ambiguous. Germline values: CDR1 SEHNR, CDR2 FQNEAQ (reference sequence). This CDR3 has 12 residues. Written as DNA, the CDR3 is TGTTCCAGCAGCTTAATGCACAGTGGCTACACCTTC. Encoded protein: CSSSLMHSGYTF.